The entry below gives a single T cell receptor (beta chain) sequence along with its context. Its antigen is undetermined. The data belong to a study of T cells in Graves' hyperthyroidism and ophthalmopathy. Thyroid ultrasound and orbital computed tomography, with clinical symptoms and serum thyroxine and TRAb, informed diagnoses. TCR beta CDR3 sequences were amplified from RNA transcripts. In the first-round RT-PCR of the TCR CDR3, the HTBI primer set was used. MiXCR, run by TCRdb on the multiplex PCR reads, gives a single entry per CDR3 protein. The sample carries about half a million distinct CDR3 sequences, approximately 25% recorded once. Notes on the study in general: Appearing also in blood were most of the thyroid clonotypes expanded above 0.001.

V was shortened by 8 bases and J by 9 bases, with 17 bases between the two germline ends. This CDR3 has 13 residues. In germline, CDR1 is LGHDT, CDR2 YNNKEL (reference sequence). Source material: blood. This clonotype was obtained from a woman aged 25 to 39 with Graves' ophthalmopathy. This sequence joins TRBV3-1 and TRBJ1-5; D unresolved. The CDR3 bases are TGTGCCAGCCGCCTCGAGGGTACTAGGCCCCAGCATTTT. Amino acids: CASRLEGTRPQHF. Full variable domain (missing parts from reference TRBV3-1 and TRBJ1-5): DTAVSQTPKYLVTQMGNDKSIKCEQNLGHDTMYWYKQDSKKFLKIMFSYNNKELIINETVPNRFSPKSPDKAHLNLHINSLELGDSAVYFCASRLEGTRPQHFGDGTRLSIL.